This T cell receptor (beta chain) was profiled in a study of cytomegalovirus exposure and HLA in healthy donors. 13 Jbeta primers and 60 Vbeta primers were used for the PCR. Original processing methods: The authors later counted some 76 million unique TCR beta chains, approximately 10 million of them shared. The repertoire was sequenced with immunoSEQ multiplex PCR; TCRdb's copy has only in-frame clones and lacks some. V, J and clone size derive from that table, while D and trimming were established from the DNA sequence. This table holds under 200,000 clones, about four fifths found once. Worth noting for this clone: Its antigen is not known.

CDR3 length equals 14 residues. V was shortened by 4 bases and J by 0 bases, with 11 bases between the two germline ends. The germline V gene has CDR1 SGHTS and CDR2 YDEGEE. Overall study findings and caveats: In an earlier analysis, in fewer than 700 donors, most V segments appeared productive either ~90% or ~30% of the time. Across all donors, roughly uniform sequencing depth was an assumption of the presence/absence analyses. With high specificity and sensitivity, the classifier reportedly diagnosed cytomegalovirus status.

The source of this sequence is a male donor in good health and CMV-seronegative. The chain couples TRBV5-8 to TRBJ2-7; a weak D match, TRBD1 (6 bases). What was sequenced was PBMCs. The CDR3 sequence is CASSTRDNSYEQYF. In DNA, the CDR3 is TGTGCCAGCAGCACACGGGACAACTCCTACGAGCAGTACTTC.